The 13 T cell receptor beta chains reported below all come from one sample, sequenced in a study of blood T cell repertoires in COVID-19. Method: immunoSEQ multiplex PCR; TCRdb's copy keeps in-frame clones and lacks some. This sample has about 160,000 clones, with less than 85% found just once. Sequencing was performed on PBMCs or T cells enriched from blood (not recorded which). The receptor set was obtained from a woman aged 50 to 60 who had recovered from COVID-19.

The chain is built from TRBV30 and TRBJ1-6; 8 nucleotides align to TRBD1. The CDR3 has 13 amino acids. V was pared by 8 bases and J by 7 bases, with 7 bases of the junction left unmatched. The germline CDR1 and CDR2 sequences are GTSNPN and SVGIG (reference sequence). The CDR3 DNA follows: TGTGCCGGCAGGGGGCTCGTCAATTCACCCCTCCACTTT. Translating gives CAGRGLVNSPLHF.

In this sample, this clone turned up a few times. CDR3 protein: CASSPTQGAGGNTIYF. As DNA, the CDR3 is TGTGCCAGCAGCCCTACTCAGGGGGCAGGTGGAAACACCATATATTTT. The chain carries TRBV11-2 and TRBJ1-3; 8 bases match TRBD1. Germline V gives CDR1 SGHAT, CDR2 FQNNGV. This CDR3 spans 16 amino acids. Losses at the gene ends were 5 bases for V and 3 bases for J; bases not matched to a gene: 9.

This rearrangement joins TRBV27 to TRBJ1-2, with unresolved D. The V end lost 2 bases, the J end lost 6 bases, and 10 bases lay between the germline ends. Germline V gene data show CDR1 as MNHEY and CDR2 as SMNVEV (reference sequence). The CDR3 has 13 amino acids. CDR3 bases: TGTGCCAGCAGTTTAGAGGCACACAATGGCTACACCTTC. Translated, it gives CASSLEAHNGYTF.

This clone came up once. In DNA form, the CDR3 reads TGCAGCGTTGTGCAGGGGATCGGCTATGGCTACACCTTC. Translation: CSVVQGIGYGYTF. This chain connects TRBV29-1 to TRBJ1-2, with a tentative D call TRBD1 (6 bases). The germline CDR1 and CDR2 sequences are SQVTM and ANQGSEA. Trimming cost V 4 bases and J 4 bases, with 13 bases left between them. The CDR3 consists of 13 residues.

This sequence joins TRBV7-2 and TRBJ2-3; TRBD1 aligns across 9 bases. Trimming removed 3 bases from V and 4 bases from J; junction bases left unmatched: 8. CDR3 size: 16 residues. Germline loops: CDR1 SGHTA, CDR2 FQGNSA. The CDR3 sequence is CASSLGGTGMADTQYF. In DNA form, the CDR3 reads TGTGCCAGCAGCTTGGGGGGGACAGGGATGGCAGATACGCAGTATTTT.

This clone has more than one count but fewer than ten. The genes are TRBV28 and TRBJ1-2, with 11 bases that match TRBD1. V was clipped by 6 bases and J by 4 bases; unmatched bases: 10. Germline values: CDR1 MDHEN, CDR2 SYDVKM. This CDR3 contains 16 residues. The CDR3 coding sequence is TGTGCCAGCAGAGGCCCTGGGGACAGGGGGTTCTATGGCTACACCTTC. Its protein is CASRGPGDRGFYGYTF.

V usage is TRBV6-5 and J usage is TRBJ2-7, with D possibly matching TRBD1 (6 bases). V was cut by 11 bases and J by 2 bases, with 16 bases left in between. The CDR3 spans 13 residues. The V gene's germline CDR1 is MNHEY and CDR2 SVGAGI. This chain's CDR3 is CAVSGDNTYEQYV. CDR3 DNA: TGTGCCGTTTCCGGGGACAATACCTACGAGCAGTACGTC.

In its sample, this clone was seen once. The chain carries TRBV6-5 and TRBJ1-4; 7 positions match TRBD1. There are 14 residues in the CDR3. Trimming removed 6 bases from V and 5 bases from J; junction bases left unmatched: 6. Germline V gene data show CDR1 as MNHEY and CDR2 as SVGAGI. Written as DNA, the CDR3 is TGTGCCAGCAGCACCGACAGGGCCAATGAAAAACTGTTTTTT. Protein sequence: CASSTDRANEKLFF.

The chain carries TRBV6-5 and TRBJ2-5, with D maybe TRBD1 (5 bases). This CDR3 contains 14 residues. Germline V lookup: CDR1 MNHEY, CDR2 SVGAGI. V lost 5 bases and J lost 1, with 11 bases in between. The CDR3 nucleotides are TGTGCCAGCAGTAGAAACAGGTTCCAAGAGACCCAGTACTTC. Translation gives CASSRNRFQETQYF.

The V and J genes are TRBV27 and TRBJ1-1; 7 positions match TRBD1. In germline, CDR1 is MNHEY, CDR2 SMNVEV (reference sequence). Trimming removed 5 bases from V and 1 base from J; junction bases left unmatched: 7. This CDR3 contains 15 residues. The CDR3 DNA follows: TGTGCCAGCAGTCTAGAAGGGGGCCGGAACACTGAAGCTTTCTTT. It translates to CASSLEGGRNTEAFF.

The V gene is TRBV3-1 (or the pseudogene TRBV3-2), the J gene TRBJ2-5; 8 nucleotides align to TRBD2. The CDR3 has 17 amino acids. The ends lost 4 bases at V and 2 bases at J; junction bases unmatched: 12. Germline V gene sequence: CDR1 LGHDT, CDR2 YNNKEL (reference sequence). This chain's CDR3 is CASSPPWGGGRQETQYF. CDR3 DNA: TGTGCCAGCAGCCCTCCGTGGGGCGGGGGGCGGCAAGAGACCCAGTACTTC.

This sequence joins TRBV7-2 and TRBJ1-6, with D perhaps matching TRBD1 (6 bases). V was shortened by 3 bases and J by 3 bases, with 12 bases between the two germline ends. There are 16 residues in the CDR3. Germline V gene sequence: CDR1 SGHTA, CDR2 FQGNSA. The CDR3 reads CASSLGATVYNSPLHF. The DNA of the CDR3 is TGTGCCAGCAGCTTGGGGGCTACGGTCTATAATTCACCCCTCCACTTT.

V gene TRBV7-2 combines with J gene TRBJ1-1; D is unclear. The V and J ends lost 5 bases and 1 base respectively, with 11 bases between them. The CDR3 has 14 amino acids. Germline loops: CDR1 SGHTA, CDR2 FQGNSA. The CDR3 DNA follows: TGTGCCAGCAGCCCCACCCGGGGGAACACTGAAGCTTTCTTT. This gives the protein CASSPTRGNTEAFF.